This T cell receptor (beta chain) appears in the sequencing data of a study of molecular identifiers for immune sequencing clone quantification. This clonotype turned up a few times. Possible read error: a much larger clone is one base away. TCRdb analysed the PCR reads with MiXCR anew, one entry per CDR3 protein. This table has about half a million distinct CDR3 sequences, roughly 25% appearing once. The V gene's germline CDR1 is KGHSY and CDR2 FQNENV. There are 15 residues in the CDR3. This sequence originates from a human donor in good health. Some libraries in this study had Jurkat cell RNA spiked in. The sequenced sample consisted of naive CD8+ T cells from blood, with Jurkat cell RNA spiked in. Indicated subset: FACS-sorted CD8+CD4-CCR7+CD45RA+ naive T cells. This chain links TRBV16 with TRBJ1-5; the D is unclear. CDR3 protein: CASTQDVAGNQPPHF. The CDR3 DNA sequence: TGTGCCAGCACCCAGGACGTGGCGGGGAATCAGCCCCCGCATTTT.